This T cell receptor beta chain was captured in a study of blood T cell repertoires in COVID-19. Study information: COVID-19 samples, acute and convalescent, were from the United States, Italy and Spain. In each case, the material was cDNA or gDNA derived from T cells, B-cell-depleted T cells, or PBMCs.

Germline CDR1 LNHDA, CDR2 SQIVND (reference sequence). The CDR3 spans 14 residues. The V end lost 7 bases, the J end lost 4 bases, and 15 bases lay between the germline ends. Per the study methods: Nucleated cell counts were estimated from reference gene primer amplification. Generated by immunoSEQ multiplex PCR, the TCRdb table keeps only in-frame clones and is missing some. V and J calls and clone size come straight from that table; D and trimming were deduced from the DNA. The table has over 75,000 clones, 65% to 85% seen once; the top ten hold under 35%. The source of this sequence is a woman of 80 years or more with active or convalescent COVID-19. Input material: peripheral blood. The gene calls are TRBV19 and TRBJ2-3, with D maybe TRBD2 (6 bases). The CDR3 sequence: CASKTREYPDTQYF. CDR3 DNA: TGTGCCAGTAAGACTAGGGAATATCCAGATACGCAGTATTTT.